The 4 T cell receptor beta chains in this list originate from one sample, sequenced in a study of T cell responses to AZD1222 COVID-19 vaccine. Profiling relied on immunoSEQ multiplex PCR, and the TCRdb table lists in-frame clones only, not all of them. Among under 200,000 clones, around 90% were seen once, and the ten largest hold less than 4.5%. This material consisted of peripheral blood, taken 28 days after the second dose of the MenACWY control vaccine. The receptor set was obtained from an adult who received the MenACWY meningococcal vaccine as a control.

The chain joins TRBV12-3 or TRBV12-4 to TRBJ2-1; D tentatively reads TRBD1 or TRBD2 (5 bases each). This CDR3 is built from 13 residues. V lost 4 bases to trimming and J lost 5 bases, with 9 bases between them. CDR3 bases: TGTGCCAGCAGTTCGGGACGGGACAATGAGCAGTTCTTC. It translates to CASSSGRDNEQFF.

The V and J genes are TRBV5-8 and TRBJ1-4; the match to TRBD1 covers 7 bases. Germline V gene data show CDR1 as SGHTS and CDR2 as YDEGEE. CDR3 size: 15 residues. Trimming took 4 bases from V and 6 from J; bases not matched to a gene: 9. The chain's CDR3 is CASSPEGATHEKLFF. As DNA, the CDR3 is TGTGCCAGCAGCCCGGAGGGGGCTACCCATGAAAAACTGTTTTTT.

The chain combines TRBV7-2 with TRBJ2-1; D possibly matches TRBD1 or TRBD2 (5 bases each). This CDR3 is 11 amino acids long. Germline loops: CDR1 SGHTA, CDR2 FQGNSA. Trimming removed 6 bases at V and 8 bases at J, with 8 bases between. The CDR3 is CASRPGHEQFF. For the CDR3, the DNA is TGTGCCAGCAGGCCGGGACATGAGCAGTTCTTC.

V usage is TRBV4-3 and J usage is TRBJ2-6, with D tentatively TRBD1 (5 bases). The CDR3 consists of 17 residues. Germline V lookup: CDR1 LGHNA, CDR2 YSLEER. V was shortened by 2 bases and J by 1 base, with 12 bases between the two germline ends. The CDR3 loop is CASSQNTGVSGANVLTF. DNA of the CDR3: TGCGCCAGCAGCCAAAACACAGGCGTATCTGGGGCCAACGTCCTGACTTTC.